Sequencing of this T cell receptor beta chain was carried out in a study of blood T cell repertoires in COVID-19 (dated by TCRdb to the early 2020s). With respect to the entire study: Samples from collaborators originated in the United States, Italy and Spain and spanned both the acute and convalescent phases of COVID-19. The material from the prospective study consisted of cDNA or gDNA derived from T cells, B-cell-depleted T cells, or PBMCs. The dataset comprised deeply sampled blood TCRbeta repertoires from subjects exposed to, actively infected with, or recovered from COVID-19. The repertoires were released in a freely available public database intended as a resource for research on the immune response to SARS-CoV-2. The samples were drawn from the first 160 participants of the ongoing ImmuneRACE study and from some 1,300 subjects provided by 6 global collaborators. Sample metadata almost always included a de-identified subject ID, COVID-19 status, age in years and sex. Where available, HLA class I and class II types were taken from metadata supplied by the sample provider and were not determined by assay-based typing. What the authors observed across the whole study: The amount of clinical and demographic metadata varied by source and participant and was provided uncurated.

As encoded in the germline V gene (reference sequence), CDR1 is PRHDT while CDR2 is FYEKMQ. A distance of 9 bases separates the germline ends of V and J, which lose 0 bases and 3 bases respectively. Inclusive of the bounding cysteine and phenylalanine, the CDR3 is 14 residues long. Here the CDR3 DNA is all that survives: 42 bases in frame from base 1. As regards this clone: Which antigen it targets is not known. The sample holds no much larger clone one base away, and base qualities are not on file.

Whole blood was collected in K2EDTA tubes by collaborating institutions according to the institutions' own protocols. For TCRbeta analysis, collaborator samples were shipped as frozen whole blood, as isolated PBMCs, or as DNA extracted from either sample type. TCRbeta CDR3 regions were amplified from genomic DNA by means of the immunoSEQ Assay, a bias-controlled multiplex PCR. On the study's bioinformatics: The number of nucleated cells in each sample was estimated by amplification of reference gene primers within the assay. Sequence reads were collapsed and filtered to measure the absolute abundance of every unique TCRbeta CDR3 rearrangement. For each sample, productive Simpson clonality was calculated as the square root of Simpson's diversity index across productive rearrangements. In its TCRdb copy, this immuneACCESS table keeps in-frame sequences only and misses some clones. Where compared with another copy, unresolved V genes explain less than half of these, and the others have no known cause. V and J calls plus clone size are reproduced from that table; the DNA served to infer D and trimming. This sample comprises 200,000 to 300,000 clones, approximately 83% of them detected only once. 27% of the sample is held by the ten biggest clonotypes.

What was sequenced was peripheral blood. Here the chain combines TRBV13 and TRBJ2-7; the D gene is perhaps TRBD2, on 5 matching bases. The TCR comes from a man aged 40-50 years with acute or convalescent COVID-19. The bases read TGTGCCAGCAGCTTAGGGGATCGGGGCTACGAGCAGTACTTC. It encodes CASSLGDRGYEQYF.